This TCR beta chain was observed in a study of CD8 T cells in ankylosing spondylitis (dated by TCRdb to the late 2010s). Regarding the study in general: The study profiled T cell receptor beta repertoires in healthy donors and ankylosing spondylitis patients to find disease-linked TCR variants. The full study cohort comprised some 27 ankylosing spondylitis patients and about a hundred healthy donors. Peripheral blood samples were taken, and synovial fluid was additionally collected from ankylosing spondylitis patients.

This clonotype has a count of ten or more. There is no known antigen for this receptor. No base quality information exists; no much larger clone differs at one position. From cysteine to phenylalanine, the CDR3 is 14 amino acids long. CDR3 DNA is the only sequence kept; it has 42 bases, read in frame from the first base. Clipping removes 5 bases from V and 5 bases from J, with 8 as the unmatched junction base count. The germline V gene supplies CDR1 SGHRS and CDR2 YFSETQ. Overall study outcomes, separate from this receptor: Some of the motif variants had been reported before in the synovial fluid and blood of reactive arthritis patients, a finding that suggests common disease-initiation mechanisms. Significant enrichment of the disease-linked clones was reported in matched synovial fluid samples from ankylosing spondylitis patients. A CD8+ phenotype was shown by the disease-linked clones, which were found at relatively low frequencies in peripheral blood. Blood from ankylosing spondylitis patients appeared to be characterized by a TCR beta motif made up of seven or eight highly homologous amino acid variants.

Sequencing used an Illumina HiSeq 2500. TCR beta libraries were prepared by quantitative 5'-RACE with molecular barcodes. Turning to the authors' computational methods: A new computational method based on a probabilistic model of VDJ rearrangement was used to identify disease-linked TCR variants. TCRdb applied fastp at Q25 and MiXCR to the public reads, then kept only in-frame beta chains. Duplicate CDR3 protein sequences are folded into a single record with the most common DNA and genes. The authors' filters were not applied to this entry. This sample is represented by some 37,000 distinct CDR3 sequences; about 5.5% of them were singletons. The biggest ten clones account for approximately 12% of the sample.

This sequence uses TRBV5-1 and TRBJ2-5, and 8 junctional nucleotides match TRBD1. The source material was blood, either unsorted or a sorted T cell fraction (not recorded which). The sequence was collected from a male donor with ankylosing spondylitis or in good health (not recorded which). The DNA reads TGCGCCAGCAGATCTACAGGGGGAGGCGAGACCCAGTACTTC. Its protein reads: CASRSTGGGETQYF.